The rows below give T cell receptor beta chains drawn from one sample of a study of blood T cells in healthy people across ages. Using its own MiXCR run on the 5' RACE reads, TCRdb lists one record per CDR3 protein. The profile shows 550,000 to 600,000 distinct CDR3 sequences, 25% to 30% of them singletons. The sample consisted of blood. The receptors were gathered from a woman between 70 and 85 years old in good health. CDR3s include the opening cysteine and the closing phenylalanine or tryptophan. A D gene is named only where the DNA matches it firmly. Clone size appears in some rows only: once, few, many, or a class for an expanded clone.

j_call: TRBJ2-5
v_call: TRBV10-3
clone_size: -
d_call: TRBD2
cdr3_nt: TGTGCCATCAGTGGAGGTTTTAGCGGGGGGTACCAAGAGACCCAGTACTTC
cdr3_aa: CAISGGFSGGYQETQYF

j_call: TRBJ1-2
v_call: TRBV20-1
clone_size: few
d_call: -
cdr3_nt: TGCAGTGCTAGACCCCGGACCCGCGACAACTATGGCTACACCTTC
cdr3_aa: CSARPRTRDNYGYTF

j_call: TRBJ1-4
v_call: TRBV20-1
clone_size: few
d_call: -
cdr3_nt: TGCAGTGCTAGAGATAGTAAAGGATCCCAAGGCGAAAAACTGTTTTTT
cdr3_aa: CSARDSKGSQGEKLFF

j_call: TRBJ1-2
v_call: TRBV29-1
clone_size: -
d_call: -
cdr3_nt: TGCAGCGTTGACAGCAGGGCCGGGGGCTACACCTTC
cdr3_aa: CSVDSRAGGYTF

j_call: TRBJ2-5
v_call: TRBV20-1
clone_size: -
d_call: TRBD2
cdr3_nt: TGCAGTGCCCGGACTAGCGGGGGCCCAGGGCAAGAGACCCAGTACTTC
cdr3_aa: CSARTSGGPGQETQYF

j_call: TRBJ2-3
v_call: TRBV5-1
clone_size: few
d_call: -
cdr3_nt: TGCGCCACCAAACCACCTAGCACAGATACGCAGTATTTT
cdr3_aa: CATKPPSTDTQYF

j_call: TRBJ2-7
v_call: TRBV20-1
clone_size: -
d_call: -
cdr3_nt: TGCAGTGCTAGAGAGGACCCCCGAGGATACGAGCAGTACTTC
cdr3_aa: CSAREDPRGYEQYF

j_call: TRBJ2-5
v_call: TRBV6-2/TRBV6-3
clone_size: -
d_call: -
cdr3_nt: TGTGCCAGCAGTTACTCGGCCGAGACCCAGTACTTC
cdr3_aa: CASSYSAETQYF

j_call: TRBJ2-5
v_call: TRBV4-3
clone_size: -
d_call: -
cdr3_nt: TGCGCCAGCAGCCAAGATACCGGGTCTGGAGAGACCCAGTACTTC
cdr3_aa: CASSQDTGSGETQYF

j_call: TRBJ2-1
v_call: TRBV2
clone_size: many
d_call: TRBD2
cdr3_nt: TGTGCCAGTAACCGAGCGGGGAGCTCCTACAATGAGCAGTTCTTC
cdr3_aa: CASNRAGSSYNEQFF

j_call: TRBJ1-2
v_call: TRBV29-1
clone_size: -
d_call: -
cdr3_nt: TGCAGCGTTGCTCTTGGCAACTATGGCTACACCTTC
cdr3_aa: CSVALGNYGYTF

j_call: TRBJ1-1
v_call: TRBV20-1
clone_size: few
d_call: -
cdr3_nt: TGCAGTGCCGCCCCGGGGGGAAAAACTGAAGCTTTCTTT
cdr3_aa: CSAAPGGKTEAFF

j_call: TRBJ1-1
v_call: TRBV21-1
clone_size: -
d_call: -
cdr3_nt: TGTGCCAGCAGCATCCGGGACAGGGCCACTGAAGCTTTCTTT
cdr3_aa: CASSIRDRATEAFF

j_call: TRBJ2-7
v_call: TRBV14
clone_size: few
d_call: TRBD1
cdr3_nt: TGTGCCAGCAGCCACCAGGGACAGACCTACGAGCAGTACTTC
cdr3_aa: CASSHQGQTYEQYF

j_call: TRBJ2-3
v_call: TRBV28
clone_size: few
d_call: TRBD2
cdr3_nt: TGTGCCAGCAGTTCAACTAGCGGGGGAGATACGCAGTATTTT
cdr3_aa: CASSSTSGGDTQYF

j_call: TRBJ2-5
v_call: TRBV11-3
clone_size: -
d_call: -
cdr3_nt: TGTGCCAGCAAGGTTTCAGGGGAGGGAGAGACCCAGTACTTC
cdr3_aa: CASKVSGEGETQYF

j_call: TRBJ2-5
v_call: TRBV7-2
clone_size: -
d_call: -
cdr3_nt: TGTGCCAGCAGCCTACCAGGAAATAGCGGTCTGGGTCGGTTGGAGACCCAGTACTTC
cdr3_aa: CASSLPGNSGLGRLETQYF

j_call: TRBJ1-2
v_call: TRBV20-1
clone_size: few
d_call: -
cdr3_nt: TGCAGTGCTAGAGATCCCATGGCGGCCTCTTCTAGGGGCTACACCTTC
cdr3_aa: CSARDPMAASSRGYTF

j_call: TRBJ2-2
v_call: TRBV29-1
clone_size: few
d_call: TRBD1
cdr3_nt: TGCAGCGTCAGCCGGACAGGGAACACCGGGGAGCTGTTTTTT
cdr3_aa: CSVSRTGNTGELFF

j_call: TRBJ2-7
v_call: TRBV6-2/TRBV6-3
clone_size: few
d_call: TRBD2
cdr3_nt: TGTGCCAGCAGTTTTGCGGGAGCCACCTACGAGCAGTACTTC
cdr3_aa: CASSFAGATYEQYF

j_call: TRBJ2-3
v_call: TRBV5-5
clone_size: few
d_call: TRBD2
cdr3_nt: TGTGCCAGCAGCGATACCGGGACTAGCGCTTCGACAGATACGCAGTATTTT
cdr3_aa: CASSDTGTSASTDTQYF

j_call: TRBJ2-3
v_call: TRBV6-4
clone_size: many
d_call: -
cdr3_nt: TGTGCCAGCAGCGAGGCGGAGGCTAGCACAGATACGCAGTATTTT
cdr3_aa: CASSEAEASTDTQYF

j_call: TRBJ1-4
v_call: TRBV30
clone_size: -
d_call: -
cdr3_nt: TGTGCCTGGAGTCGGGGGCTAACTGAAAAACTGTTTTTT
cdr3_aa: CAWSRGLTEKLFF

j_call: TRBJ2-1
v_call: TRBV10-3
clone_size: -
d_call: -
cdr3_nt: TGTGCCATCAGTGAGTCGGGACTTGCTACTAATGAGCAGTTCTTC
cdr3_aa: CAISESGLATNEQFF

j_call: TRBJ2-6
v_call: TRBV30
clone_size: -
d_call: -
cdr3_nt: TGTGCCTGGAGAGTGGCCAAGTCTGGGGCCAACGTCCTGACTTTC
cdr3_aa: CAWRVAKSGANVLTF

j_call: TRBJ1-5
v_call: TRBV7-6
clone_size: few
d_call: TRBD1
cdr3_nt: TGTGCCAGCAGCAGCAGGGGGCCTGGTGATCAGCCCCAGCATTTT
cdr3_aa: CASSSRGPGDQPQHF

j_call: TRBJ1-6
v_call: TRBV18
clone_size: -
d_call: -
cdr3_nt: TGTGCCAGCTCACCAGAGTATAATTCACCCCTCCACTTT
cdr3_aa: CASSPEYNSPLHF

j_call: TRBJ2-1
v_call: TRBV6-2/TRBV6-3
clone_size: few
d_call: -
cdr3_nt: TGTGCCAGCAGCAACCTTCTCAGCAGTGAGCAGTTCTTC
cdr3_aa: CASSNLLSSEQFF

j_call: TRBJ2-2
v_call: TRBV29-1
clone_size: -
d_call: -
cdr3_nt: TGCAGAGTAAACTCACAGGGCATGAACACCGGGGAGCTGTTTTTT
cdr3_aa: CRVNSQGMNTGELFF

j_call: TRBJ1-5
v_call: TRBV5-5
clone_size: -
d_call: -
cdr3_nt: TGTGCCAGCAGCCGGGACATGCTCGACAATCAGCCCCAGCATTTT
cdr3_aa: CASSRDMLDNQPQHF

j_call: TRBJ2-1
v_call: TRBV11-2
clone_size: -
d_call: -
cdr3_nt: TGTGCCAGCAGTCTTAGAGCGGGTTTCTCCTACAATGAGCAGTTCTTC
cdr3_aa: CASSLRAGFSYNEQFF

j_call: TRBJ2-3
v_call: TRBV7-2
clone_size: few
d_call: -
cdr3_nt: TGTGCCAGCAGCTTAGAACCCGGCGCAGATACGCAGTATTTT
cdr3_aa: CASSLEPGADTQYF

j_call: TRBJ1-6
v_call: TRBV5-1
clone_size: many
d_call: -
cdr3_nt: TGCGCCAGCAGCTTGACAGAAAATTCACCCCTCCACTTT
cdr3_aa: CASSLTENSPLHF

j_call: TRBJ1-2
v_call: TRBV7-2
clone_size: few
d_call: TRBD1
cdr3_nt: TGTGCCAGCAGCGTAGGACAGGGGGCTGGCTACACCTTC
cdr3_aa: CASSVGQGAGYTF

j_call: TRBJ1-2
v_call: TRBV7-2
clone_size: few
d_call: -
cdr3_nt: TGTGCCAGCAGCTTATTACCGTTCTATGGCTACACCTTC
cdr3_aa: CASSLLPFYGYTF

j_call: TRBJ1-5
v_call: TRBV20-1
clone_size: few
d_call: -
cdr3_nt: TGCAGTGCAAGGGACCCAAACAATCAGCCCCAGCATTTT
cdr3_aa: CSARDPNNQPQHF

j_call: TRBJ2-7
v_call: TRBV28
clone_size: -
d_call: -
cdr3_nt: TGTGCCAGCAGTACCCCCGACGAGCAGTACTTC
cdr3_aa: CASSTPDEQYF

j_call: TRBJ1-2
v_call: TRBV20-1
clone_size: few
d_call: -
cdr3_nt: TGCAGTGCTAGACCCGAGAACAGGGATGGCTACACCTTC
cdr3_aa: CSARPENRDGYTF

j_call: TRBJ2-5
v_call: TRBV20-1
clone_size: -
d_call: -
cdr3_nt: TGCAGTGCTAGTCCTGACTCCCCCAACCAGGAGACCCAGTACTTC
cdr3_aa: CSASPDSPNQETQYF

j_call: TRBJ1-4
v_call: TRBV10-3
clone_size: many
d_call: -
cdr3_nt: TGTGCCATCAGTGAGTCCCGGGACGGGAATGAAAAACTGTTTTTT
cdr3_aa: CAISESRDGNEKLFF

j_call: TRBJ2-1
v_call: TRBV30
clone_size: -
d_call: TRBD2
cdr3_nt: TGTGCCTGGAGTGCGGGACTAGCTTACAATGAGCAGTTCTTC
cdr3_aa: CAWSAGLAYNEQFF

j_call: TRBJ2-3
v_call: TRBV6-2/TRBV6-3
clone_size: -
d_call: -
cdr3_nt: TGTGCCAGCAGTTACCGGGACTCTGGAGATACGCAGTATTTT
cdr3_aa: CASSYRDSGDTQYF

j_call: TRBJ1-2
v_call: TRBV20-1
clone_size: many
d_call: -
cdr3_nt: TGCAGTGCTAGAGTGAGCTTTGGCATCTTGGGCTACACCTTC
cdr3_aa: CSARVSFGILGYTF

j_call: TRBJ1-2
v_call: TRBV19
clone_size: few
d_call: -
cdr3_nt: TGTGCCAGTAGTGAGGCGGACTATGGCTACACCTTC
cdr3_aa: CASSEADYGYTF

j_call: TRBJ1-3
v_call: TRBV4-3
clone_size: few
d_call: -
cdr3_nt: TGCGCCAGCGGATCAGGGATTGGAAACACCATATATTTT
cdr3_aa: CASGSGIGNTIYF

j_call: TRBJ2-3
v_call: TRBV29-1
clone_size: few
d_call: -
cdr3_nt: TGCAGCGTCCTATATAACACAGATACGCAGTATTTT
cdr3_aa: CSVLYNTDTQYF

j_call: TRBJ2-7
v_call: TRBV6-5
clone_size: -
d_call: -
cdr3_nt: TGTGCCAGCAGTCCTCCCGGACGGGGAGTATACGAGCAGTACTTC
cdr3_aa: CASSPPGRGVYEQYF

j_call: TRBJ1-2
v_call: TRBV5-1
clone_size: -
d_call: TRBD1
cdr3_nt: TGCGCCAGCAGCTCCCAGGGACAGGGGGGATATGGCTACACTTTC
cdr3_aa: CASSSQGQGGYGYTF

j_call: TRBJ1-2
v_call: TRBV9
clone_size: few
d_call: -
cdr3_nt: TGTGCCAGCAGCGTAGGTGTATCCCCAAACTATGGCTACACCTTC
cdr3_aa: CASSVGVSPNYGYTF

j_call: TRBJ2-5
v_call: TRBV20-1
clone_size: few
d_call: TRBD1
cdr3_nt: TGCAGTGCTAGGGCTATGACAGGGGTGGAAGAGACCCAGTACTTC
cdr3_aa: CSARAMTGVEETQYF

j_call: TRBJ1-2
v_call: TRBV20-1
clone_size: -
d_call: -
cdr3_nt: TGCAGTGCTAGACCACAGGGCTACACCTTC
cdr3_aa: CSARPQGYTF

j_call: TRBJ1-1
v_call: TRBV2
clone_size: -
d_call: -
cdr3_nt: TGTGCCAGCAGTTTAAGGGGGACCAAGAACACTGAAGCTTTCTTT
cdr3_aa: CASSLRGTKNTEAFF

j_call: TRBJ1-2
v_call: TRBV5-1
clone_size: -
d_call: -
cdr3_nt: TGCGCCAGCAGCTTGGAAGTCCCAGGGGTAGTCTATGGCTACACCTTC
cdr3_aa: CASSLEVPGVVYGYTF

j_call: TRBJ2-2
v_call: TRBV4-1
clone_size: -
d_call: -
cdr3_nt: TGCGCCAGCAGCCAAGCGACAGGATCGAACACCGGGGAGCTGTTTTTT
cdr3_aa: CASSQATGSNTGELFF

j_call: TRBJ1-3
v_call: TRBV7-9
clone_size: few
d_call: -
cdr3_nt: TGTGCCAGCACCGTGTCCGGGGAAGCTGGAAACACCATATATTTT
cdr3_aa: CASTVSGEAGNTIYF